This T cell receptor beta chain was captured by sequencing in a study of T cell repertoires in cytomegalovirus infection. Background on the study: Researchers turned to recently identified HLA-C-restricted CMV epitopes as well as well-studied HLA-B-restricted ones. Shared public TCR beta signatures pointed to both CMV infection and a matching HLA type. Whole-study results and caveats: Frequencies of public TCR beta families were cumulated, and this identified carriers of CMV plus the relevant HLA. HLA-C-restricted CMV clonotypes gave the most frequent clonotype in two of eight donors.

V lost 2 bases to trimming and J lost 6 bases; unmatched junction nucleotides: 20. The CDR3 is 19 amino acids. The V gene's germline CDR1 is SGHVS and CDR2 FNYEAQ. TCRdb re-derived calls from the reads in MiXCR, one entry per CDR3 protein. The data show tens of thousands of distinct CDR3 sequences, 20% to 25% seen once. As concerns this clonotype: Its specificity is unknown.

This sequence was found in a human donor in good health (CMV status not recorded). Some clones in this sample may be carry-over from other donors' samples. Sequencing used CD8+ T cells from cultured PBMCs, obtained from culture after CMV antigen stimulation. The chain carries TRBV7-6 and TRBJ2-7; 9 bases fit TRBD1. In DNA, the CDR3 is TGTGCCAGCAGCTTATTCTTGTGGACACCGGGACAGGGCTTAGTCGAGCAGTACTTC. Translated, it gives CASSLFLWTPGQGLVEQYF.